A single sample gave rise to the 30 T cell receptor beta chains below, sequenced in a study of spatial heterogeneity in lung cancer. Broader study findings: Counts of expanded intratumoral alpha and beta TCRs tracked tumor mutation counts.

A single record per CDR3 protein comes from TCRdb applying MiXCR to the 5' RACE reads. Here the sample spans about 13,000 distinct CDR3 sequences, approximately 5.4% being singletons. Noted time point: sample taken at primary tumor resection. These TCRs are of unknown antigen specificity. This sample comprised lung tumor tissue, obtained at surgery. The receptor set was obtained from a female donor with early-stage non-small cell lung cancer.

The V and J genes are TRBV4-2 and TRBJ1-2; no firm D call. Trimming took 2 bases from V and 4 from J, leaving 11 bases between them. This CDR3 has 14 amino acids. Germline CDR1 is LGHNA and CDR2 is YNFKEQ. For the CDR3, the DNA is TGTGCCAGCAGCCAACTGGGGAAGGGCTATGGCTACACCTTC. Translating it yields CASSQLGKGYGYTF.

This clonotype has ten or more counts. The chain joins TRBV7-9 to TRBJ2-1; tentative D call: TRBD2 (6 bases). This CDR3 is 14 amino acids long. The germline V and J ends were trimmed by 5 bases and 4 bases, with 12 bases remaining between them. CDR1 and CDR2 (germline): SEHNR, FQNEAQ (reference sequence). The CDR3 nucleotides read TGTGCCAGCAGCCTAGGAGGGCGTTACAATGAGCAGTTCTTC. This codes for CASSLGGRYNEQFF.

In its sample, this clonotype was seen many times. This chain uses TRBV9 with TRBJ1-3; D is perhaps TRBD1 (6 bases). Germline V gene sequence: CDR1 SGDLS, CDR2 YYNGEE. The CDR3 runs 14 residues. Trimming took 4 bases from V and 1 from J, leaving 9 bases between them. CDR3 amino acids: CASSPTGSGNTIYF. For the CDR3, the DNA is TGTGCCAGCAGCCCCACAGGGTCTGGAAACACCATATATTTT.

This clonotype was recorded many times. This chain links TRBV6-5 with TRBJ2-7; 9 positions match TRBD1. J lost 6 bases, V lost 1 base, and 7 bases had no gene match. Germline-derived CDR1 and CDR2 are MNHEY and SVGAGI. The CDR3 is made up of 15 amino acids. The CDR3 DNA is TGTGCCAGCAGTTACTTCCCTGGGACAGGGAGCGAGCAGTACTTC. Its protein product is CASSYFPGTGSEQYF.

Many counts were recorded for this clonotype. This chain connects TRBV4-2 to TRBJ1-3, with 7 nucleotides matching TRBD1. J gave up 11 bases and V 4 bases, and 14 bases lay outside the gene matches. CDR1 is LGHNA, CDR2 YNFKEQ, per germline. The CDR3 extends over 15 amino acids. Here the CDR3 reads CASSPTTGVPVAIYF. The CDR3 DNA is TGTGCCAGCAGCCCTACCACAGGGGTCCCCGTCGCCATATATTTT.

This clonotype was recorded many times. V gene TRBV20-1 combines with J gene TRBJ2-7, with 14 bases aligning to TRBD2. The CDR3 contains 17 residues. The V and J ends lost 0 bases and 7 bases, in that order; junction bases with no gene match: 11. The germline gives CDR1 DFQATT, CDR2 SNEGSKA (reference sequence). The CDR3 is CSARDRLAGGLPKEQYF. The CDR3 bases are TGCAGTGCTAGAGATCGACTAGCGGGGGGGCTTCCCAAGGAGCAGTACTTC.

This clonotype is classed as medium-sized (0.01 to 0.1%). The chain recombines TRBV9 with TRBJ2-1; D gene unclear. Germline V gene data show CDR1 as SGDLS and CDR2 as YYNGEE. Trimming shortened V by 7 bases and J by 5 bases, and 10 bases separated the two germline ends. The CDR3 runs 12 residues. CDR3 sequence (DNA): TGTGCCAGCTCCAGATTAAACAATGAGCAGTTCTTC. Encoded protein: CASSRLNNEQFF.

The V gene is TRBV6-6, the J gene TRBJ2-7; 10 nucleotides agree with TRBD1. The CDR3 is made up of 15 amino acids. Germline CDR1 reads MNHNY; CDR2 reads SVGAGI (reference sequence). The V segment lost 2 bases and the J segment 5 bases; nucleotides outside the gene matches: 6. The CDR3 DNA reads TGTGCCAGCAGTTACGGGGCCGGGACAGGGGACGAGCAGTACTTC. It yields the protein CASSYGAGTGDEQYF.

Within the sample, this clonotype is large. This sequence joins TRBV6-2 or TRBV6-3 and TRBJ1-2, with D perhaps TRBD1 (6 bases). Germline CDR1 reads MNHEY; CDR2 reads SVGEGT. The CDR3 totals 15 residues. Trimming pared 2 bases from V and 6 bases from J, leaving 16 bases between. Written as DNA, the CDR3 is TGTGCCAGCAGTTACATCCCACAGGGAAAAGATGGCTACACCTTC. It yields the protein CASSYIPQGKDGYTF.

This clonotype was recorded many times. The V and J genes are TRBV7-2 and TRBJ1-1; a possible D gene is TRBD1 (5 bases). Deletions cut 5 bases from V and 3 bases from J, with 10 bases between. From germline, CDR1 is SGHTA and CDR2 FQGNSA. The CDR3 spans 13 residues. This CDR3 is CASSRVGDTEAFF. The CDR3 DNA sequence: TGTGCCAGCAGCCGGGTAGGGGACACTGAAGCTTTCTTT.

In this sample, this clonotype turned up many times. J is TRBJ1-6 and V is TRBV5-1; D not certain. Germline lookup yields CDR1 SGHRS and CDR2 YFSETQ. V shed 0 bases and J shed 10 bases, with 11 bases lying between them. The length of the CDR3 is 14 residues. CDR3 residues: CASSLASSRSPLHF. In DNA form, the CDR3 reads TGCGCCAGCAGCTTGGCCTCAAGCCGATCACCCCTCCACTTT.

This clonotype was recorded many times. V is TRBV11-2 and J is TRBJ2-6; D gene ambiguous. This CDR3 contains 14 residues. Trimming took off 5 bases at V and 0 bases at J, with 5 bases between the two ends. Germline V lookup: CDR1 SGHAT, CDR2 FQNNGV. CDR3 nucleotide sequence: TGTGCCAGCAGCCCCAGCTCTGGGGCCAACGTCCTGACTTTC. Protein: CASSPSSGANVLTF.

This clonotype was seen at least ten times. The V gene is TRBV20-1, the J gene TRBJ1-3; D is ambiguous. V was shortened by 0 bases and J by 7 bases, with 10 bases between the two germline ends. This CDR3 spans 13 amino acids. The germline gives CDR1 DFQATT, CDR2 SNEGSKA (reference sequence). Here the CDR3 reads CSAREAGKNTIYF. CDR3 nucleotide sequence: TGCAGTGCTAGAGAAGCGGGAAAGAACACCATATATTTT.

This clonotype was recorded many times. This chain links TRBV4-1 with TRBJ2-1; tentatively, D is TRBD1 (5 bases). The germline V gene encodes CDR1 MGHRA and CDR2 YSYEKL. The CDR3 has 16 residues. The V and J ends lost 5 bases and 9 bases respectively, with 23 bases between them. The chain's CDR3 is CASSSGRQGPIGEQFF. The CDR3 nucleotides are TGCGCCAGCAGCTCTGGACGGCAGGGCCCGATTGGTGAGCAGTTCTTC.

The table lists this clonotype with many counts. This chain links TRBV5-1 with TRBJ2-2, with D perhaps matching TRBD1 (5 bases). From germline, CDR1 is SGHRS and CDR2 YFSETQ. There are 12 residues in the CDR3. V lost 5 bases and J 3 bases, leaving 5 bases between the germline ends. CDR3 sequence: CASRGHTGELFF. DNA for the CDR3: TGCGCCAGCAGGGGGCACACCGGGGAGCTGTTTTTT.

This clonotype occurred many times. The chain couples TRBV12-5 to TRBJ2-3; D may be TRBD1 (5 bases). V lost 0 bases and J lost 0, with 7 bases in between. The germline CDR1 and CDR2 sequences are LGHNT and FRNRAP. The CDR3 runs to 15 residues. CDR3 sequence (DNA): TGTGCTAGTGGTTTGGTGACAGTTAGCACAGATACGCAGTATTTT. It specifies CASGLVTVSTDTQYF.

This clonotype was seen many times. The V call is TRBV4-1, the J call TRBJ2-1; 8 positions match TRBD1. J lost 12 bases, V lost 0 bases, and 7 bases had no gene match. Germline loops: CDR1 MGHRA, CDR2 YSYEKL. There are 14 residues in the CDR3. The CDR3 bases are TGCGCCAGCAGCCAAGATCCCAGGACAGGGTTGCAGTTCTTC. Residues: CASSQDPRTGLQFF.

This clonotype was found many times. The chain couples TRBV4-2 to TRBJ2-1, with D perhaps matching TRBD2 (7 bases). CDR1 and CDR2 (germline): LGHNA, YNFKEQ. Trimming left V 6 bases short and J 0 bases short, with 15 bases between. The CDR3 sequence is 16 residues long. CDR3 sequence reads: CASRGRGESSYNEQFF. Written as DNA, the CDR3 is TGTGCCAGCAGGGGGAGGGGGGAGAGCTCCTACAATGAGCAGTTCTTC.

This clonotype was seen repeatedly, ten times or more. The J gene is TRBJ1-4, the V gene TRBV5-5; D gene uncertain. Deletions cut 0 bases from V and 7 bases from J, with 7 bases between. Germline V gene data show CDR1 as SGHKS and CDR2 as YYEKEE (reference sequence). This CDR3 is 13 amino acids long. This CDR3 reads CASSLEIGEKLFF. The CDR3, as DNA: TGTGCCAGCAGCTTGGAGATCGGTGAAAAACTGTTTTTT. The full variable domain, with the rest looked up from reference TRBV5-5 and TRBJ1-4, is DAGVTQSPTHLIKTRGQQVTLRCSPISGHKSVSWYQQVLGQGPQFIFQYYEKEERGRGNFPDRFSARQFPNYSSELNVNALLLGDSALYLCASSLEIGEKLFFGSGTQLSVL.

In this sample, this clonotype turned up many times. V gene TRBV5-6 combines with J gene TRBJ1-2, with D possibly being TRBD1 (6 bases). The germline V gene has CDR1 SGHDT and CDR2 YYEEEE. The CDR3 runs 14 residues. Trimming removed 1 base from V and 2 bases from J, with 9 bases in between. CDR3 nucleotide sequence: TGTGCCAGCAGCTTGACAGGGAGAAACTATGGCTACACCTTC. Translation gives CASSLTGRNYGYTF.

The chain recombines TRBV4-2 with TRBJ1-2; D remains unclear. Germline loops: CDR1 LGHNA, CDR2 YNFKEQ. The V end lost 1 base, the J end lost 5 bases, and 14 bases lay between the germline ends. CDR3 length equals 15 residues. This chain's CDR3 is CASSQAALQSYGYTF. The CDR3 bases are TGTGCCAGCAGCCAAGCCGCCCTACAGTCGTATGGCTACACCTTC.

This clonotype was counted at least ten times. The V and J genes are TRBV10-3 and TRBJ2-7, with D hard to call. The germline V gene has CDR1 ENHRY and CDR2 SYGVKD. CDR3 length: 10 amino acids. V was shortened by 7 bases and J by 6 bases, with 7 bases between the two germline ends. This CDR3 reads CAIIRSEQYF. The CDR3 DNA sequence: TGTGCCATCATTCGGTCCGAGCAGTACTTC.

This clonotype was observed many times. CDR3: CAISEPGQAFGNTIYF. DNA of the CDR3: TGTGCCATCAGTGAACCGGGACAGGCATTTGGAAACACCATATATTTT. This chain uses TRBV10-3 with TRBJ1-3, with 8 bases identical to TRBD1. This CDR3 region has 16 residues. The V segment lost 3 bases and the J segment 3 bases; nucleotides outside the gene matches: 7. Germline V gene lookup returns CDR1 ENHRY and CDR2 SYGVKD.

This clonotype was counted ten times or more. The gene calls are TRBV3-1 and TRBJ1-2, with unresolved D. The germline V gene encodes CDR1 LGHDT and CDR2 YNNKEL (reference sequence). The CDR3 contains 16 residues. V was clipped by 0 bases and J by 4 bases, with 15 bases between them. CDR3 in DNA: TGTGCCAGCAGCCAAGATCCCCCCCGGAGAGGCTATGGCTACACCTTC. This encodes CASSQDPPRRGYGYTF. Complete variable domain (other parts from reference TRBV3-1 and TRBJ1-2): DTAVSQTPKYLVTQMGNDKSIKCEQNLGHDTMYWYKQDSKKFLKIMFSYNNKELIINETVPNRFSPKSPDKAHLNLHINSLELGDSAVYFCASSQDPPRRGYGYTFGSGTRLTVV.

This clonotype was counted ten times or more. The J gene is TRBJ2-1, the V gene TRBV11-2, with 12 nucleotides matching TRBD1. CDR3 length: 16 residues. The V and J ends lost 5 bases and 8 bases, in that order; junction bases with no gene match: 10. Germline V gene lookup returns CDR1 SGHAT and CDR2 FQNNGV. In DNA, the CDR3 is TGTGCCAGCAGCCCATGGGGACAGGGGGCGAGGGATGAGCAGTTCTTC. Its protein is CASSPWGQGARDEQFF.

This clonotype was seen many times. This chain connects TRBV3-1 to TRBJ1-6; D gene ambiguous. Germline CDR1 and CDR2: LGHDT and YNNKEL (reference sequence). The CDR3 extends over 13 amino acids. Trimming stripped 4 bases from V and 9 bases from J, with 10 bases between. The CDR3 region is CASSPRVGSPLHF. Here the CDR3 DNA reads TGTGCCAGCAGCCCCCGAGTGGGTTCACCCCTCCACTTT.

At least ten counts were recorded for this clonotype. The rearrangement links TRBV28 to TRBJ2-7; 10 nucleotides match TRBD1. With 8 bases clipped from V and 3 bases from J, the junction kept 7 bases outside the gene matches. Germline CDR1 and CDR2: MDHEN and SYDVKM. This CDR3 has 14 amino acids. In nucleotides, the CDR3 is TGTGCCAGCTATCGAAGGACAGGGGGCTACGAGCAGTACTTC. This codes for CASYRRTGGYEQYF.

This clonotype is labeled as medium-sized. The J gene is TRBJ2-1, the V gene TRBV29-1, with 7 bases fitting TRBD2. The germline CDR1 and CDR2 sequences are SQVTM and ANQGSEA. Trimming removed 6 bases from V and 9 bases from J; junction bases left unmatched: 8. This CDR3 spans 12 amino acids. The CDR3 DNA reads TGCAGCGTGGGAGGGAGTTCTGGTGAGCAGTTCTTC. This codes for CSVGGSSGEQFF.

This clonotype came up many times. The chain combines TRBV7-9 with TRBJ2-1; D could derive from TRBD1 or TRBD2 (5 bases each). CDR1 is SEHNR, CDR2 FQNEAQ, per germline (reference sequence). Trimming removed 3 bases from V and 7 bases from J, with 13 bases in between. This CDR3 region has 14 residues. As DNA, the CDR3 is TGTGCCAGCAGCTTTCAGGGACCTGGGAATGAGCAGTTCTTC. Residues: CASSFQGPGNEQFF.

This clonotype was picked up many times. The rearrangement links TRBV16 to TRBJ2-2; D is perhaps TRBD1 (5 bases). The ends were cut back, 0 bases at V and 10 bases at J, with 15 bases in the middle. Germline V lookup: CDR1 KGHSY, CDR2 FQNENV. CDR3 length: 15 residues. The CDR3 region has the DNA TGTGCCAGCAGCCAATCGGGGCAGTTGCGAGAGGAGCTGTTTTTT. It translates to CASSQSGQLREELFF.